These 31 T cell receptor beta chains originate from one sample sequenced in a study of T cells in Graves' hyperthyroidism and ophthalmopathy. Researchers took RNA transcripts and amplified the TCR beta CDR3 regions from them. The TCR CDR3 first-round RT-PCR relied on the HTBI primer set. TCRdb itself ran the multiplex PCR reads through MiXCR, one entry per CDR3 protein. The sample holds hundreds of thousands of distinct CDR3 sequences, about 16% seen once. Sequencing was done on a sample of blood. These receptors came from a woman between 40 and 50 years old with Graves' ophthalmopathy.

This clonotype was detected a few times. This chain uses TRBV9 with TRBJ2-5; no reliable D call. Per germline, CDR1 SGDLS and CDR2 YYNGEE. Trimming shortened V by 2 bases and J by 4 bases, and 9 bases separated the two germline ends. The CDR3 runs 13 residues. The CDR3 here is CASSVGWGETQYF. CDR3 DNA: TGTGCCAGCAGCGTGGGGTGGGGAGAGACCCAGTACTTC. The full variable domain, its missing parts supplied by reference TRBV9 and TRBJ2-5, is DSGVTQTPKHLITATGQRVTLRCSPRSGDLSVYWYQQSLDQGLQFLIQYYNGEERAKGNILERFSAQQFPDLHSELNLSSLELGDSALYFCASSVGWGETQYFGPGTRLLVL.

Turning to this clonotype: It may be a read error: a sequence one base away is much more abundant. The CDR3 DNA follows: TGTACCAGCAGACCGGGGCCTAGCTCTGGAAACACCATATATTTT. Translating it yields CTSRPGPSSGNTIYF. The chain links TRBV6-2 or TRBV6-3 to TRBJ1-3, with D possibly TRBD1 on 5 matching bases. The CDR3 runs to 15 residues. Germline V gene lookup returns CDR1 MNHEY and CDR2 SVGEGT.

This clonotype appeared many times. V gene TRBV2 combines with J gene TRBJ1-2; perhaps TRBD1 as D (6 bases). Looked up from germline, CDR1 is SNHLY and CDR2 is FYNNEI. This CDR3 is 13 amino acids long. Trimming stripped 3 bases from V and 6 bases from J, with 11 bases between. CDR3 loop: CASSEEGVDGYTF. As DNA, the CDR3 is TGTGCCAGCAGTGAGGAGGGGGTGGATGGCTACACCTTC.

The table lists this clonotype with many counts. V is TRBV9 and J is TRBJ2-1, with TRBD2 matching 8 bases. The CDR3 runs to 17 residues. J gave up 2 bases and V 0 bases, and 7 bases lay outside the gene matches. Germline CDR1 SGDLS, CDR2 YYNGEE. The CDR3: CASSVGGSGAAYNEQFF. DNA of the CDR3: TGTGCCAGCAGCGTAGGTGGTAGCGGGGCTGCCTACAATGAGCAGTTCTTC.

This sequence joins TRBV12-3 or TRBV12-4 and TRBJ2-3, with a weak D call TRBD2 (5 bases). The CDR3 runs to 16 residues. With 5 bases removed from V and 3 bases from J, the gap between germline ends came to 18 bases. The CDR3 loop reads CASSQAVSRYTDTQYF. The CDR3 nucleotides are TGTGCCAGCAGTCAAGCGGTCTCGCGATATACAGATACGCAGTATTTT.

This clonotype was detected ten times or more. One junction end does not reproduce the germline sequence, and a read error may be involved. This chain joins TRBV7-2 and TRBJ2-2; D is uncertain. Germline CDR1 and CDR2: SGHTA and FQGNSA. The CDR3 totals 16 residues. This CDR3 is CASSLVIVPNTGELFF. The CDR3 DNA sequence: TGTGCCAGCAGTTTAGTCATCGTCCCGAACACCGGGGAGCTGTTTTTT.

The rearrangement joins TRBV6-1 to TRBJ1-6; D gene uncertain. The CDR3 covers 14 residues. Trimming removed 6 bases from V and 7 bases from J, with 13 bases in between. CDR1 is MNHNS, CDR2 SASEGT, per germline. Here the CDR3 reads CASRPGLGNSPLHF. The CDR3, as DNA: TGTGCCAGCAGACCGGGGTTGGGGAATTCACCCCTCCACTTT.

J is TRBJ2-3 and V is TRBV24-1; D is possibly TRBD2 (5 bases). Trimming removed 7 bases at V and 2 bases at J, with 12 bases between. From germline, CDR1 is KGHDR and CDR2 SFDVKD. The CDR3 sequence is 14 residues long. The CDR3 sequence is CATSTGIHTDTQYF. CDR3 nucleotide sequence: TGTGCCACCAGCACCGGGATACACACAGATACGCAGTATTTT.

The chain is built from TRBV12-3 or TRBV12-4 and TRBJ1-2; TRBD1 matches 9 bases. The CDR3 has 15 amino acids. V shed 3 bases, J shed 4 bases, and the junction held 6 bases outside the gene matches. The CDR3 loop is CASSLTGGMVYGYTF. CDR3 in DNA: TGTGCCAGCAGTTTGACAGGGGGTATGGTCTATGGCTACACCTTC.

This rearrangement joins TRBV7-9 to TRBJ2-5; TRBD2 matches at 12 bases. The CDR3 runs to 19 residues. CDR1 SEHNR and CDR2 FQNEAQ come from the germline V gene (reference sequence). The V gene end was trimmed by 3 bases and the J gene end by 2 bases; junction bases not matched to a gene: 13. This chain's CDR3 is CASSFRLAGAPATQETQYF. CDR3 DNA: TGTGCCAGCAGCTTTAGACTAGCGGGAGCCCCTGCTACTCAAGAGACCCAGTACTTC.

In this sample, this clonotype turned up many times. The chain has TRBV2 and TRBJ2-1, with 8 nucleotides matching TRBD1. Germline-derived CDR1 and CDR2 are SNHLY and FYNNEI. J lost 6 bases, V lost 5 bases, and 0 bases had no gene match. This CDR3 region has 12 residues. The CDR3 nucleotides are TGTGCCAGCAGTCAGGGGGCCAATGAGCAGTTCTTC. Its translation: CASSQGANEQFF.

This clonotype was found many times. This chain links TRBV20-1 with TRBJ1-2, with a tentative D call TRBD1 (5 bases). Germline loops: CDR1 DFQATT, CDR2 SNEGSKA (reference sequence). The CDR3 spans 15 residues. V was cut by 1 base and J by 4 bases, with 16 bases left in between. DNA of the CDR3: TGCAGTGCTAGAGGGGCGGGGCGGGTTCGCTATGGCTACACCTTC. Translating it yields CSARGAGRVRYGYTF.

The chain employs TRBV28 and TRBJ1-5, with D unresolved. CDR1 and CDR2 from the germline V gene are MDHEN and SYDVKM. V was clipped by 7 bases and J by 6 bases, with 7 bases between them. The CDR3 loop spans 11 amino acids. CDR3 nucleotides: TGTGCCAGCAAGACGAGTCAGCCCCAGCATTTT. Translating it yields CASKTSQPQHF.

This clonotype was detected ten times or more. This chain joins TRBV27 and TRBJ2-1; D gene unclear. This CDR3 is built from 17 residues. CDR1 and CDR2 (germline): MNHEY, SMNVEV (reference sequence). Trimming stripped 2 bases from V and 0 bases from J, with 14 bases between. The CDR3 protein is CASSLVAERSSYNEQFF. The CDR3 coding sequence is TGTGCCAGCAGTTTAGTGGCAGAAAGAAGCTCCTACAATGAGCAGTTCTTC.

V and J are TRBV20-1 and TRBJ2-1; D might be TRBD2 (5 bases). This CDR3 has 13 residues. Germline V gene sequence: CDR1 DFQATT, CDR2 SNEGSKA (reference sequence). V was pared by 3 bases and J by 7 bases, with 13 bases between. The CDR3 region has the DNA TGCAGTGCTAGGGCCAGTGAGCGGAATGAGCAGTTCTTC. This encodes CSARASERNEQFF.

This clonotype was seen at least ten times. The chain is built from TRBV28 and TRBJ1-2, with a weak D call TRBD1 (5 bases). Trimming pared 3 bases from V and 1 base from J, leaving 15 bases between. Germline V gene lookup returns CDR1 MDHEN and CDR2 SYDVKM. This CDR3 comprises 16 residues. The CDR3, as DNA: TGTGCCAGCAGTTTTTTCCCGGGACCGCTTAACTATGGCTACACCTTC. Translated, it gives CASSFFPGPLNYGYTF.

The CDR3: CASSQEQFSGDTIYF. The CDR3 DNA sequence: TGTGCCAGCAGCCAAGAACAGTTCTCGGGAGACACCATATATTTT. The chain is built from TRBV7-8 and TRBJ1-3; the D is unclear. This CDR3 has 15 residues. V gave up 5 bases and J gave up 8 bases, with 19 bases separating them. Germline values: CDR1 SGHVS, CDR2 FQNEAQ.

The V gene is TRBV4-1, the J gene TRBJ1-5; D is possibly TRBD1 (6 bases). The germline V gene has CDR1 MGHRA and CDR2 YSYEKL. The CDR3 is 17 residues long. V lost 0 bases to trimming and J lost 6 bases, with 18 bases between them. CDR3 sequence reads: CASSQDWGVGGRQPQHF. The CDR3 bases are TGCGCCAGCAGCCAAGATTGGGGGGTAGGGGGTCGTCAGCCCCAGCATTTT.

This clonotype came up many times. The rearrangement joins TRBV28 to TRBJ2-7; D could derive from TRBD1 or TRBD2 (5 bases each). Trimming stripped 3 bases from V and 6 bases from J, with 9 bases between. Germline CDR1 and CDR2: MDHEN and SYDVKM. The CDR3 extends over 12 amino acids. The CDR3 region has the DNA TGTGCCAGCAGTTTTGAGGGGCTCGAGCAGTACTTC. The encoded protein is CASSFEGLEQYF.

This chain joins TRBV19 and TRBJ1-1, with D uncertain. CDR3 length equals 17 residues. V dropped 1 base and J dropped 0 bases, with 15 bases sitting between them. The germline CDR1 and CDR2 sequences are LNHDA and SQIVND (reference sequence). The CDR3 DNA reads TGTGCCAGTAGTATAGGGGGTATTAAGGCACTGAACACTGAAGCTTTCTTT. It specifies CASSIGGIKALNTEAFF.

This clonotype was seen ten or more times. The chain links TRBV3-1 to TRBJ1-1, with no clear D. V lost 4 bases and J lost 1, with 7 bases in between. The CDR3 length is 13 residues. Germline V gene sequence: CDR1 LGHDT, CDR2 YNNKEL (reference sequence). CDR3 DNA sequence: TGTGCCAGCAGCCGTGCAGGGAACACTGAAGCTTTCTTT. Translation gives CASSRAGNTEAFF.

Ten or more counts support this clonotype. The V call is TRBV6-1, the J call TRBJ2-5, with 9 bases fitting TRBD1. Trimming removed 5 bases from V and 0 bases from J; junction bases left unmatched: 4. CDR1 and CDR2 from the germline V gene are MNHNS and SASEGT. The CDR3 runs to 15 residues. CDR3 region: CASSNRDRDQETQYF. The DNA for the CDR3 is TGTGCCAGCAGTAACCGGGACAGGGACCAAGAGACCCAGTACTTC.

The sample holds many counts of this clonotype. CDR3 protein: CSAVPDSSYEQYF. In nucleotides, the CDR3 is TGCAGTGCGGTCCCTGACAGTTCCTACGAGCAGTACTTC. This sequence joins TRBV20-1 and TRBJ2-7; D may be TRBD1 (5 bases). The germline V gene has CDR1 DFQATT and CDR2 SNEGSKA (reference sequence). Trimming removed 6 bases at V and 1 base at J, with 13 bases between. This CDR3 has 13 amino acids.

The V and J genes are TRBV19 and TRBJ1-5; D is possibly TRBD1 (5 bases). V was pared by 8 bases and J by 7 bases, with 21 bases between. The CDR3 spans 15 residues. Looked up from germline, CDR1 is LNHDA and CDR2 is SQIVND (reference sequence). CDR3 sequence: CASSFRWGVEQPQHF. CDR3 DNA: TGTGCCAGTTCATTTAGGTGGGGGGTTGAACAGCCCCAGCATTTT.

This clonotype appeared many times. The V gene is TRBV5-1, the J gene TRBJ2-1, with 9 positions matching TRBD1. CDR1 is SGHRS and CDR2 is YFSETQ in the germline V gene. CDR3 length: 15 residues. The ends lost 4 bases at V and 4 bases at J; junction bases unmatched: 6. The DNA of the CDR3 is TGCGCCAGCAGCAGGACAGGGGCAGGGTACAATGAGCAGTTCTTC. It is translated as CASSRTGAGYNEQFF.

This chain links TRBV15 with TRBJ2-1; perhaps TRBD2 as D (6 bases). Germline V gene lookup returns CDR1 LNHNV and CDR2 YYDKDF (reference sequence). Trimming took 0 bases from V and 2 from J, leaving 11 bases between them. This CDR3 comprises 16 residues. CDR3 DNA: TGTGCCACCAGCAGAGAAGCGGGTATAGCCTACAATGAGCAGTTCTTC. It encodes CATSREAGIAYNEQFF. Based on the CDR3 plus reference TRBV15 and TRBJ2-1, the full variable domain is DAMVIQNPRYQVTQFGKPVTLSCSQTLNHNVMYWYQQKSSQAPKLLFHYYDKDFNNEADTPDNFQSRRPNTSFCFLDIRSPGLGDTAMYLCATSREAGIAYNEQFFGPGTRLTVL.

In this sample, this clonotype turned up a few times. This chain uses TRBV20-1 with TRBJ2-2, with 10 bases that match TRBD2. Germline V gene data show CDR1 as DFQATT and CDR2 as SNEGSKA (reference sequence). The CDR3 is made up of 15 amino acids. The V segment lost 5 bases and the J segment 1 base; nucleotides outside the gene matches: 4. Here the CDR3 DNA reads TGCAGTGCTCCCTCTAGCGGGAGGAACACCGGGGAGCTGTTTTTT. Protein product: CSAPSSGRNTGELFF.

This clonotype showed up many times. The chain has TRBV11-1 and TRBJ2-1, with D unresolved. The CDR3 totals 14 residues. Germline loops: CDR1 SGHAT, CDR2 FQDESV (reference sequence). Trimming removed 5 bases at V and 9 bases at J, with 17 bases between. The DNA of the CDR3 is TGTGCCAGCAGCAGAGACGGCCTAGGGCCTGAGCAGTTCTTC. Its translation: CASSRDGLGPEQFF.

This clonotype came up many times. This chain joins TRBV11-2 and TRBJ2-5; D is ambiguous. This CDR3 comprises 13 residues. CDR1 and CDR2 (germline): SGHAT, FQNNGV. The germline V and J ends were trimmed by 4 bases and 1 base, with 7 bases remaining between them. CDR3 region: CASSSSIQETQYF. In DNA form, the CDR3 reads TGTGCCAGCAGCTCTTCGATCCAAGAGACCCAGTACTTC.

This clonotype has just a few counts. The chain employs TRBV20-1 and TRBJ1-2, with TRBD1 matching 7 bases. J gave up 9 bases and V 6 bases, and 7 bases lay outside the gene matches. Germline CDR1 is DFQATT and CDR2 is SNEGSKA (reference sequence). CDR3 length: 11 residues. CDR3 DNA: TGCAGTGCGTTGACAGGGTTTCGCTACACCTTC. Protein: CSALTGFRYTF.

This clonotype was seen a few times. V usage is TRBV12-3 or TRBV12-4 and J usage is TRBJ2-1; D is perhaps TRBD1 or TRBD2 (5 bases each). The CDR3 loop spans 14 amino acids. Between the trimmed V and J ends, which lost 3 bases and 3 bases, there was a span of 9 bases. The CDR3 spells CASSFWGSYNEQFF. Here the CDR3 DNA reads TGTGCCAGCAGTTTTTGGGGGAGCTACAATGAGCAGTTCTTC.